The 6 T cell receptor beta chains listed next were all sequenced from one sample in a study of cytomegalovirus exposure and HLA in healthy donors. This PCR relied on a set of 60 Vbeta primers and 13 Jbeta primers. Produced via immunoSEQ multiplex PCR; TCRdb's table is partial and in-frame only. The sample yields 140,000 to 150,000 clones, of which the top ten take up around 1.5%. Sequencing input: PBMCs. The receptors originated from a woman in her forties or fifties in good health and CMV-seronegative.

J is TRBJ2-7 and V is TRBV15, with 7 bases matching TRBD1. CDR1 is LNHNV and CDR2 is YYDKDF in the germline V gene (reference sequence). The J segment lost 3 bases and the V segment lost 3 bases, leaving 2 bases of the junction unmatched. CDR3 length: 13 residues. DNA for the CDR3: TGTGCCACCAGCAGGCAGGGGGACTACGAGCAGTACTTC. Its translation is CATSRQGDYEQYF.

V is TRBV5-1 and J is TRBJ1-5; D is unclear. Between the trimmed V and J ends, which lost 4 bases and 1 base, there was a span of 12 bases. This CDR3 has 15 residues. Germline V CDR1 and CDR2: SGHRS, YFSETQ. The CDR3 here is CASSPGDGSNQPQHF. The CDR3 DNA follows: TGCGCCAGCAGCCCCGGAGATGGCAGCAATCAGCCCCAGCATTTT.

The chain uses TRBV12-5 and TRBJ2-7; D unclear. In germline, CDR1 is LGHNT, CDR2 FRNRAP. V lost 6 bases, J lost 3 bases, and 15 bases lay in between. The CDR3 is 14 amino acids. The CDR3 DNA is TGTGCTAGTGGCCGCGGCCTCGACCACTACGAGCAGTACTTC. Its translation is CASGRGLDHYEQYF.

As concerns this clone: This specimen includes other DNA sequences encoding the same CDR3. The rearrangement joins TRBV18 to TRBJ2-1; 13 nucleotides match TRBD2. Germline V gene data show CDR1 as KGHSH and CDR2 as LQKENI. The J segment lost 5 bases and the V segment lost 3 bases, leaving 1 base of the junction unmatched. The CDR3 runs 15 residues. CDR3: CASSPGLAGDNEQFF. CDR3 coding DNA: TGTGCCAGCTCACCCGGACTAGCGGGAGACAATGAGCAGTTCTTC.

The chain recombines TRBV19 with TRBJ1-5, with 8 bases identical to TRBD1. Germline V lookup: CDR1 LNHDA, CDR2 SQIVND (reference sequence). CDR3 length: 14 residues. Germline trimming cut 10 bases from V and 2 bases from J; bases unmatched to any gene: 7. The chain's CDR3 is CATNDRGGNQPQHF. The DNA of the CDR3 is TGTGCCACCAACGACAGGGGCGGCAATCAGCCCCAGCATTTT.

The chain carries TRBV7-3 and TRBJ2-2; D not resolved. The germline CDR1 and CDR2 sequences are SGHTA and FQGTGA. Trimming left V 4 bases short and J 3 bases short, with 9 bases between. The CDR3 loop spans 14 amino acids. This chain's CDR3 is CASSSLSYTGELFF. The CDR3 nucleotides read TGTGCCAGCAGCTCCCTATCTTACACCGGGGAGCTGTTTTTT.